The sequence of this T cell receptor (beta chain) was determined in a study of T cell changes during pregnancy in multiple sclerosis. Generated by immunoSEQ multiplex PCR, the TCRdb table keeps only in-frame clones and is missing some. This sample yields tens of thousands of clones, of which 90% to 95% are seen a single time; about 1.2% belongs to the top ten. This CDR3 is built from 16 residues. The rearrangement links TRBV21-1 to TRBJ2-1; TRBD2 was called by the table and not checked on the DNA. TRBV21-1 is classified as a pseudogene. The TCR comes from a female donor with multiple sclerosis, enrolled in a pregnancy study. The sample here was peripheral blood, taken in the second trimester of pregnancy. In DNA form, the CDR3 reads TGTGCCAGCCCGCGGGAGCTTGGATTTCCTAGGGTTGAGCAGTTCTTC. The encoded protein is CASPRELGFPRVEQFF.